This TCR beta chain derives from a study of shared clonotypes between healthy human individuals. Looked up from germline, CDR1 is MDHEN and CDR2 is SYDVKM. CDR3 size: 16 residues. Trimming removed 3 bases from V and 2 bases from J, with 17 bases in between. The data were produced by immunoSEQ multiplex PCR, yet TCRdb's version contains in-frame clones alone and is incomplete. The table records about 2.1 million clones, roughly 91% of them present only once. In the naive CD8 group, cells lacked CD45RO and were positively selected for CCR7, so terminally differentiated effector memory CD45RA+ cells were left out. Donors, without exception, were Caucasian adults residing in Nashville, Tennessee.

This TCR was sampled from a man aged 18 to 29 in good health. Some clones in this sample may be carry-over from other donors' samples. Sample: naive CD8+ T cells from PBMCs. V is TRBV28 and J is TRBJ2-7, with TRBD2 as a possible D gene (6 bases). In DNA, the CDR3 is TGTGCCAGCAGTTTGGAGCCGCGGGAATATACCTACGAGCAGTACTTC. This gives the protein CASSLEPREYTYEQYF.